These 4 T cell receptor beta chains were sequenced from one sample in a study of blood T cell repertoires in COVID-19. The table came from immunoSEQ multiplex PCR; TCRdb's copy has only in-frame clones and leaves some out. The sample lists some 200,000 clones; around three quarters were seen once. The sample taken for sequencing was peripheral blood. These receptor sequences come from a woman aged 70 to 79 with acute or convalescent COVID-19.

The chain employs TRBV18 and TRBJ1-4, with D maybe TRBD1 (5 bases). The CDR3 covers 16 residues. V lost 0 bases to trimming and J lost 4 bases, with 12 bases between them. CDR1 is KGHSH and CDR2 is LQKENI in the germline V gene. The CDR3 DNA is TGTGCCAGCTCACCACCGGGAACAGGCGTTAATGAAAAACTGTTTTTT. It translates to CASSPPGTGVNEKLFF. The variable domain in full, with the rest retrieved from reference TRBV18 and TRBJ1-4, is NAGVMQNPRHLVRRRGQEARLRCSPMKGHSHVYWYRQLPEEGLKFMVYLQKENIIDESGMPKERFSAEFPKEGPSILRIQQVVRGDSAAYFCASSPPGTGVNEKLFFGSGTQLSVL.

J is TRBJ1-2 and V is TRBV5-5, with D hard to call. V shed 2 bases and J shed 5 bases, with 10 bases lying between them. CDR1 and CDR2 (germline): SGHKS, YYEKEE (reference sequence). This CDR3 region has 13 residues. Written as DNA, the CDR3 is TGTGCCAGCAGCTTACTGTTACCTTATGGCTACACCTTC. Translation: CASSLLLPYGYTF.

This chain connects TRBV25-1 to TRBJ1-6, with TRBD1 matching over 8 bases. Losses at the gene ends were 6 bases for V and 5 bases for J; bases not matched to a gene: 3. The CDR3 contains 14 residues. Germline-derived CDR1 and CDR2 are MGHDK and SYGVNS. The CDR3 is CASSWDRNNSPLHF. CDR3 nucleotides: TGTGCCAGCAGCTGGGACAGGAATAATTCACCCCTCCACTTT.

The chain employs TRBV24-1 and TRBJ1-2; no firm D call. Germline V gene data show CDR1 as KGHDR and CDR2 as SFDVKD. Trimming left V 2 bases short and J 2 bases short, with 8 bases between. The CDR3 is 14 amino acids. CDR3 amino acids: CATSDSRRNYGYTF. The CDR3 nucleotides are TGTGCCACCAGTGATTCCCGCAGGAACTATGGCTACACCTTC.